Each of the 19 T cell receptor beta chains below was sequenced from the same sample in a study of T cells in lung cancer brain metastases. Profiling relied on immunoSEQ multiplex PCR, and the TCRdb table lists in-frame clones only, not all of them. The sample consists of approximately 6,700 clones, 75% to 90% of them appearing once. The sequenced sample consisted of tumor tissue from the primary lung tumor. These TCRs come from a man aged 45-65 years with non-small cell lung cancer.

The chain links TRBV19 to TRBJ1-2, with no clear D. This CDR3 has 13 residues. The V end was cut by 5 bases, the J end by 3 bases, with 10 bases between. The germline V gene has CDR1 LNHDA and CDR2 SQIVND (reference sequence). This CDR3 is CASSPGIYYGYTF. CDR3 in DNA: TGTGCCAGTAGTCCCGGGATCTACTATGGCTACACCTTC.

The chain links TRBV30 to TRBJ1-1; D unclear. From germline, CDR1 is GTSNPN and CDR2 SVGIG (reference sequence). Trimming shortened V by 5 bases and J by 1 base, and 11 bases separated the two germline ends. This CDR3 region has 13 residues. The CDR3 here is CAWADFSNTEAFF. For the CDR3, the DNA is TGTGCCTGGGCGGACTTTTCGAACACTGAAGCTTTCTTT.

The chain combines TRBV6-1 with TRBJ2-1; D perhaps matches TRBD2 (5 bases). Per germline, CDR1 MNHNS and CDR2 SASEGT. This CDR3 has 18 residues. The ends were cut back, 1 base at V and 0 bases at J, with 16 bases in the middle. CDR3 in amino acids: CASSEERRSGSSYNEQFF. The CDR3 coding sequence is TGTGCCAGCAGTGAAGAACGCCGGAGCGGATCCTCCTACAATGAGCAGTTCTTC.

The rearrangement joins TRBV7-2 to TRBJ2-1; TRBD2 matches at 12 bases. CDR3 length: 17 residues. Looked up from germline, CDR1 is SGHTA and CDR2 is FQGNSA. V dropped 6 bases and J dropped 5; count of bases not matched to a gene: 11. Here the CDR3 DNA reads TGTGCCAGCAGGCCGCGGGCTAGCGGGGGGGGTAACAATGAGCAGTTCTTC. Its translation is CASRPRASGGGNNEQFF.

This sequence joins TRBV7-3 and TRBJ2-5; D gene unclear. The CDR3 length is 13 residues. Germline V CDR1 and CDR2: SGHTA, FQGTGA. The ends were cut back, 5 bases at V and 4 bases at J, with 11 bases in the middle. This CDR3 is CASSRWSGETQYF. CDR3 coding DNA: TGTGCCAGCAGCCGTTGGAGTGGAGAGACCCAGTACTTC.

Concerning this clone itself: This same CDR3 is encoded by further DNA sequences in the sample. The rearrangement links TRBV5-1 to TRBJ2-5; no definite D call. Trimming removed 0 bases from V and 1 base from J, with 10 bases in between. This CDR3 is built from 15 residues. Germline V lookup: CDR1 SGHRS, CDR2 YFSETQ. CDR3 region: CASSLATPTQETQYF. CDR3 in DNA: TGCGCCAGCAGCTTGGCCACTCCAACCCAAGAGACCCAGTACTTC.

The genes are TRBV10-3 and TRBJ2-7; 9 bases are a match to TRBD1. Germline lookup yields CDR1 ENHRY and CDR2 SYGVKD. The CDR3 is 14 amino acids. V lost 7 bases, J lost 4 bases, and 8 bases stayed unmatched. The CDR3 sequence is CAINSQGAEYEQYF. CDR3 bases: TGTGCCATCAATTCACAGGGGGCTGAATACGAGCAGTACTTC.

The V call is TRBV15, the J call TRBJ2-3; TRBD2 aligns across 10 bases. Germline V gene sequence: CDR1 LNHNV, CDR2 YYDKDF (reference sequence). With V trimmed by 7 bases and J by 6 bases, 13 bases remained unmatched. This CDR3 has 16 residues. The CDR3 region has the DNA TGTGCCACCACCCCATCCCCCGGGACTAGCGCCGATACGCAGTATTTT. Translated: CATTPSPGTSADTQYF. Complete variable domain (other parts from reference TRBV15 and TRBJ2-3): DAMVIQNPRYQVTQFGKPVTLSCSQTLNHNVMYWYQQKSSQAPKLLFHYYDKDFNNEADTPDNFQSRRPNTSFCFLDIRSPGLGDTAMYLCATTPSPGTSADTQYFGPGTRLTVL.

The J gene is TRBJ2-7, the V gene TRBV9, with 8 bases matching TRBD2. Per the germline V gene, CDR1 is SGDLS and CDR2 is YYNGEE. The CDR3 has 13 residues. Trimming cost V 4 bases and J 6 bases; bases outside gene matches: 6. The CDR3 DNA follows: TGTGCCAGCAGCACTGGACTAGCTGGCGAGCAGTACTTC. Translated: CASSTGLAGEQYF.

This clone was recorded only once. The chain combines TRBV18 with TRBJ2-7; no reliable D call. V was shortened by 0 bases and J by 10 bases, with 10 bases between the two germline ends. The CDR3 has 12 amino acids. From germline, CDR1 is KGHSH and CDR2 LQKENI. The CDR3 spells CASSPPASEQYF. The CDR3, as DNA: TGTGCCAGCTCACCACCGGCCAGCGAACAGTACTTC. The complete variable domain, with remaining parts taken from reference TRBV18 and TRBJ2-7, reads NAGVMQNPRHLVRRRGQEARLRCSPMKGHSHVYWYRQLPEEGLKFMVYLQKENIIDESGMPKERFSAEFPKEGPSILRIQQVVRGDSAAYFCASSPPASEQYFGPGTRLTVT.

The CDR3: CASSLSRDSFWSYEQYF. For the CDR3, the DNA is TGTGCCAGCAGCTTGAGCCGGGACAGCTTTTGGTCCTACGAGCAGTACTTC. This chain connects TRBV7-4 to TRBJ2-7; 7 nucleotides align to TRBD1. Germline V CDR1 and CDR2: SGHVT, SQSDAQ. The CDR3 is 17 amino acids. The ends lost 3 bases at V and 1 base at J; junction bases unmatched: 12.

The chain has TRBV10-3 and TRBJ1-5; D gene ambiguous. The ends were cut back, 3 bases at V and 0 bases at J, with 6 bases in the middle. The CDR3 runs 14 residues. The germline V gene has CDR1 ENHRY and CDR2 SYGVKD. The CDR3 DNA is TGTGCCATCAGTGAAGGGTATAGCAATCAGCCCCAGCATTTT. Translating it yields CAISEGYSNQPQHF.

The chain joins TRBV7-8 to TRBJ1-2; possible D gene TRBD1, 5 bases. The CDR3 is 14 amino acids. Per the germline V gene, CDR1 is SGHVS and CDR2 is FQNEAQ. Trimming stripped 5 bases from V and 7 bases from J, with 17 bases between. The CDR3 DNA reads as TGTGCCAGCAGCGCCGCCGGGACGTGGAGTGGCTACACCTTC. Translating gives CASSAAGTWSGYTF.

This rearrangement joins TRBV7-2 to TRBJ1-4, with unresolved D. CDR3 length equals 12 residues. Germline CDR1 is SGHTA and CDR2 is FQGNSA. Between the trimmed V and J ends, which lost 1 base and 10 bases, there was a span of 7 bases. The CDR3 DNA reads as TGTGCCAGCAGCTTAGACTCCCGAAAACTGTTTTTT. This gives the protein CASSLDSRKLFF.

The chain joins TRBV18 to TRBJ2-5; 8 nucleotides line up with TRBD2. With V trimmed by 2 bases and J by 3 bases, 8 bases remained unmatched. In germline, CDR1 is KGHSH, CDR2 LQKENI. This CDR3 has 16 residues. CDR3 residues: CASSPGGLGLEETQYF. CDR3 sequence (DNA): TGTGCCAGCTCACCAGGGGGACTAGGGCTTGAAGAGACCCAGTACTTC.

This chain joins TRBV9 and TRBJ2-2, with unresolved D. This CDR3 spans 14 amino acids. Germline V CDR1 and CDR2: SGDLS, YYNGEE. The germline V and J ends were trimmed by 0 bases and 10 bases, with 13 bases remaining between them. The CDR3 here is CASSVGIGSAELFF. The CDR3 DNA follows: TGTGCCAGCAGCGTAGGAATCGGCTCCGCGGAGCTGTTTTTT. Looking up the rest from reference TRBV9 and TRBJ2-2 gives the full variable domain: DSGVTQTPKHLITATGQRVTLRCSPRSGDLSVYWYQQSLDQGLQFLIQYYNGEERAKGNILERFSAQQFPDLHSELNLSSLELGDSALYFCASSVGIGSAELFFGEGSRLTVL.

This chain links TRBV7-2 with TRBJ1-1; D not resolved. The CDR3 consists of 14 residues. Germline values: CDR1 SGHTA, CDR2 FQGNSA. V gave up 2 bases and J gave up 5 bases, with 12 bases separating them. The CDR3 reads CASSLSAVATEAFF. Here the CDR3 DNA reads TGTGCCAGCAGCTTATCGGCGGTCGCGACTGAAGCTTTCTTT.

The V and J genes are TRBV2 and TRBJ1-1, with TRBD1 as a possible D gene (5 bases). The CDR3 length is 15 residues. The ends were cut back, 7 bases at V and 4 bases at J, with 19 bases in the middle. The germline CDR1 and CDR2 sequences are SNHLY and FYNNEI. CDR3 residues: CASTPAFRRGTEAFF. The CDR3 DNA follows: TGTGCCAGCACCCCCGCCTTCCGGAGGGGCACTGAAGCTTTCTTT.

V usage is TRBV11-1 and J usage is TRBJ2-7; 8 positions match TRBD2. The CDR3 sequence is 15 residues long. Germline V lookup: CDR1 SGHAT, CDR2 FQDESV (reference sequence). V lost 3 bases, J lost 2 bases, and 6 bases stayed unmatched. The CDR3 protein is CASSLRRGAPYEQYF. As DNA, the CDR3 is TGTGCCAGCAGCTTGAGGCGGGGGGCCCCCTACGAGCAGTACTTC. Filled out from reference TRBV11-1 and TRBJ2-7, the complete variable domain reads EAEVAQSPRYKITEKSQAVAFWCDPISGHATLYWYRQILGQGPELLVQFQDESVVDDSQLPKDRFSAERLKGVDSTLKIQPAELGDSAMYLCASSLRRGAPYEQYFGPGTRLTVT.